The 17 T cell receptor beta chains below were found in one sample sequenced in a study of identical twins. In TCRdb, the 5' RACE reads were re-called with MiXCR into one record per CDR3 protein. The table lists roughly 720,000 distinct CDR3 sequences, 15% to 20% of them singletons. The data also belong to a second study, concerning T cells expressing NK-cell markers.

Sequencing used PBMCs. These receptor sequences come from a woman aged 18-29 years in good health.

The CDR3 region is CSARADGSSPLHF. The CDR3, as DNA: TGCAGTGCTAGAGCGGACGGCAGTTCACCCCTCCACTTT. The chain uses TRBV20-1 and TRBJ1-6; D not certain. The germline CDR1 and CDR2 sequences are DFQATT and SNEGSKA (reference sequence). The CDR3 contains 13 residues. Trimming pared 1 base from V and 9 bases from J, leaving 10 bases between.

The CDR3 reads CASSLVSRTGPSGANVLTF. The CDR3 bases are TGCGCCAGCAGCCTCGTATCCCGGACAGGGCCCTCTGGGGCCAACGTCCTGACTTTC. The chain has TRBV5-1 and TRBJ2-6; 8 bases line up with TRBD1. CDR1 SGHRS and CDR2 YFSETQ come from the germline V gene. This CDR3 contains 19 residues. V lost 4 bases, J lost 0 bases, and 12 bases stayed unmatched.

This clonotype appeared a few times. The CDR3 DNA reads as TGTGCCAGCAGTCCTCGACTAGCGGGGAACTACAATGAGCAGTTCTTC. This translates into CASSPRLAGNYNEQFF. The J gene is TRBJ2-1, the V gene TRBV12-3 or TRBV12-4; the match to TRBD2 covers 11 bases. The CDR3 contains 16 residues. Trimming took 5 bases from V and 3 from J; bases not matched to a gene: 6.

The CDR3 here is CASSLSGQNTEAFF. Written as DNA, the CDR3 is TGCGCCAGCAGCTTGAGCGGACAGAACACTGAAGCTTTCTTT. The chain links TRBV5-1 to TRBJ1-1, with TRBD1 as a possible D gene (5 bases). V was trimmed by 1 base and J by 1 base, leaving 8 bases between them. The CDR3 spans 14 residues. The germline gives CDR1 SGHRS, CDR2 YFSETQ.

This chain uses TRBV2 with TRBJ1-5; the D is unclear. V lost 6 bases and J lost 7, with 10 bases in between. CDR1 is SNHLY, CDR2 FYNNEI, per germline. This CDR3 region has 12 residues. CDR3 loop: CASSVERQPQHF. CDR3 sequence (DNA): TGTGCCAGCAGCGTTGAAAGGCAGCCCCAGCATTTT.

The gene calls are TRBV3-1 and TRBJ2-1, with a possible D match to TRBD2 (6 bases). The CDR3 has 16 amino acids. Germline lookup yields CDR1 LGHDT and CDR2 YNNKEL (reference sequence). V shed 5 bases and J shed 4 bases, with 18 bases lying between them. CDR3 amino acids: CASSSSAGGVYNEQFF. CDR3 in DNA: TGTGCCAGCAGCTCCTCAGCCGGCGGGGTTTACAATGAGCAGTTCTTC.

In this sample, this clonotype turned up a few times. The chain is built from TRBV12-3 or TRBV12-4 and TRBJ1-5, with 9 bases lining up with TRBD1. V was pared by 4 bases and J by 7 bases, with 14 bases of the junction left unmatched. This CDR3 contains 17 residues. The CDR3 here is CASSSGTGHFGQQPQHF. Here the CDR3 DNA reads TGTGCCAGCAGTTCCGGGACAGGGCATTTCGGTCAACAGCCCCAGCATTTT.

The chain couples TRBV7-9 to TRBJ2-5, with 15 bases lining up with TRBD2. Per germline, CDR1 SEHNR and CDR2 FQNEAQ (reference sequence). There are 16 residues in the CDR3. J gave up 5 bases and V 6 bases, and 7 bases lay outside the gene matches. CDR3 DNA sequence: TGTGCCAGCAGTTCAGGACTAGCGGGAGGGCCTGAGACCCAGTACTTC. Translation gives CASSSGLAGGPETQYF.

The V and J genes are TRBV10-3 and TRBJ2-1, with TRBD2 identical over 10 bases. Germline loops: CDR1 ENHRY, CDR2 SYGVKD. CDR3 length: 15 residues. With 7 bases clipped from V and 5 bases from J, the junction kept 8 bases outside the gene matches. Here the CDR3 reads CAITPGTSAHNEQFF. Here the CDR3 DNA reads TGTGCCATCACCCCTGGGACTAGCGCCCACAATGAGCAGTTCTTC.

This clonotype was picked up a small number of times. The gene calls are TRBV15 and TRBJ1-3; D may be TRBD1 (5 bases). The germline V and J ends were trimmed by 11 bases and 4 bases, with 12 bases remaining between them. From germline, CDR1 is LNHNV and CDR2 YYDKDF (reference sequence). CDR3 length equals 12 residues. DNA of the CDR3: TGTGCCGCCCGGGACGACGGAAACACCATATATTTT. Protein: CAARDDGNTIYF.

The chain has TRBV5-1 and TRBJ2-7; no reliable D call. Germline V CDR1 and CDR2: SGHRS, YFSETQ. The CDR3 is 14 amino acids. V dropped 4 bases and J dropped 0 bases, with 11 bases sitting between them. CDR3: CASSTMDGSYEQYF. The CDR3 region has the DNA TGCGCCAGCAGCACGATGGACGGCTCCTACGAGCAGTACTTC.

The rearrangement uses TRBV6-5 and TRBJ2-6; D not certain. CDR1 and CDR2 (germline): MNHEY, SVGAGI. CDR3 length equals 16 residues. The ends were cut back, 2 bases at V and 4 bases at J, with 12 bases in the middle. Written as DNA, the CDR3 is TGTGCCAGCAGTTACCGCCCTGGAACCGGGGCCAACGTCCTGACTTTC. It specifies CASSYRPGTGANVLTF.

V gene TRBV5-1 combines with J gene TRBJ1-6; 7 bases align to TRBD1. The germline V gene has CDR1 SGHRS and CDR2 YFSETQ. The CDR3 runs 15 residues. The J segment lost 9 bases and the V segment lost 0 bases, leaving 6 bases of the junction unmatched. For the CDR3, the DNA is TGCGCCAGCAGCTTGGTTTCAGGGGGTAGTTCACCCCTCCACTTT. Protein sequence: CASSLVSGGSSPLHF. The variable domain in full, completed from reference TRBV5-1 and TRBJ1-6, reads KAGVTQTPRYLIKTRGQQVTLSCSPISGHRSVSWYQQTPGQGLQFLFEYFSETQRNKGNFPGRFSGRQFSNSRSEMNVSTLELGDSALYLCASSLVSGGSSPLHFGNGTRLTVT.

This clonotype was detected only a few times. The CDR3 here is CASSRGEESNEQFF. DNA of the CDR3: TGTGCCAGCAGCAGAGGGGAAGAGTCCAATGAGCAGTTCTTC. V gene TRBV13 combines with J gene TRBJ2-1, with D perhaps TRBD1 or TRBD2 (5 bases each). The germline V gene has CDR1 PRHDT and CDR2 FYEKMQ (reference sequence). Trimming pared 5 bases from V and 6 bases from J, leaving 14 bases between. The CDR3 runs 14 residues.

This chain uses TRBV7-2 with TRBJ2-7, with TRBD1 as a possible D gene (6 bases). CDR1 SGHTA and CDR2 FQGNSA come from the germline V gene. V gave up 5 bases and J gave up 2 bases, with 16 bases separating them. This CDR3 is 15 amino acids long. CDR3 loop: CASSPQGRGPYEQYF. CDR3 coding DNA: TGTGCCAGCAGCCCCCAGGGGCGCGGACCCTACGAGCAGTACTTC.

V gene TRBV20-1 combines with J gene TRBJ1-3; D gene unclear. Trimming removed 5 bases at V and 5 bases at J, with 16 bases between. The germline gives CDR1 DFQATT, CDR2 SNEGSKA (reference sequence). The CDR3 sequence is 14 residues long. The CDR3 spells CSAYQTTKRNTIYF. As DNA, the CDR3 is TGCAGTGCTTACCAGACGACGAAGCGAAACACCATATATTTT.

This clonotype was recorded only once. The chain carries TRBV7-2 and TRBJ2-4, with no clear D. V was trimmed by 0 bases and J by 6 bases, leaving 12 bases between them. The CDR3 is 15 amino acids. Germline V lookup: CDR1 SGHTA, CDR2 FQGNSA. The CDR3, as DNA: TGTGCCAGCAGCTTAGCGGGTCAGAGATCAAACATTCAGTACTTC. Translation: CASSLAGQRSNIQYF.